This T cell receptor (beta chain) comes out of a study of cytomegalovirus exposure and HLA in healthy donors. Produced via immunoSEQ multiplex PCR; TCRdb's table is partial and in-frame only. This sample has about 240,000 clones, with around 87% found just once. CDR1 and CDR2 from the germline V gene are SGHRS and YFSETQ. The CDR3 extends over 14 amino acids. The V and J ends lost 5 bases and 7 bases respectively, with 19 bases between them. The J gene is TRBJ2-7, the V gene TRBV5-1, with D possibly being TRBD2 (6 bases). Sequencing used PBMCs. This receptor was identified in a young man in good health and CMV-seronegative. This chain's CDR3 is CASSAQTSLSEQYF. The CDR3 nucleotides are TGCGCCAGCAGTGCGCAGACTAGTCTGTCTGAGCAGTACTTC.